The present entry profiles one T cell receptor beta chain with its context. This entry belongs to a study of blood T cell repertoires in COVID-19. Clones were sequenced by immunoSEQ multiplex PCR, and TCRdb holds only the in-frame ones, with some missing. The table lists some 100,000 clones, roughly 76% of them singletons. The specimen sequenced was peripheral blood. This clonotype was obtained from a human donor in a cohort sampled during active COVID-19.

The CDR3 bases are TGCGCCAGCAGTCAATCGGGGGGACAGGGGGATTCCGAGCAGTACTTC. Translating gives CASSQSGGQGDSEQYF. J is TRBJ2-7 and V is TRBV23-1, with 11 bases lining up with TRBD1. TRBV23-1 is known as an ORF, though its function is uncertain. CDR3 length: 16 amino acids. The trim removed 0 bases at V and 6 bases at J, leaving 7 bases unmatched.